Listed below are T cell receptor beta chains from one sample, sequenced in a study of blood T cell repertoires in COVID-19. Sequencing used immunoSEQ multiplex PCR; TCRdb keeps in-frame clones, though not all of them. The sample lists 55,000 or so clones; roughly 80% were seen once. Sequenced: peripheral blood. Every receptor here comes from a man in his 60s with acute or convalescent COVID-19. The CDR3 runs from the conserved cysteine through the conserved F or W. D genes are given only for firm matches. Only part of the rows carry a size: once, few, many, or a class if the clone is expanded.

. . TRBJ1-1 TRBV7-3 TGTGCCAGCAGCGACTATGGGCAAGAAGCTTTCTTT CASSDYGQEAFF
. . TRBJ1-3 TRBV6-5 TGTGCCAGCACATCCTCTGGAAACACCATATATTTT CASTSSGNTIYF
. . TRBJ1-1 TRBV4-2 TGTGCCAGCAGCCAAATATCTCGCGGTTCTGAAGCTTTCTTT CASSQISRGSEAFF
. once TRBJ1-2 TRBV12-5 TGTGCTAGTGGTCCCCTGAGAGGGTGGCTTACCTTC CASGPLRGWLTF
TRBD1 . TRBJ1-5 TRBV20-1 TGCAGTGCTAGTACAGGGGGGAACAATCAGCCCCAGCATTTT CSASTGGNNQPQHF
. . TRBJ1-1 TRBV27 TGTGCCAGCAGTTTATCCGGACAGAACACTGAAGCTTTCTTT CASSLSGQNTEAFF
. few TRBJ1-3 TRBV2 TGTGCCAGCAGAGTTACAGCGGGAACATCTGGAAACACCATATATTTT CASRVTAGTSGNTIYF
. . TRBJ1-5 TRBV28 TGTGCCTCCGGAGTTCTCAATCAGCCCCAGCATTTT CASGVLNQPQHF
. . TRBJ1-6 TRBV18 TGTGCCAGCTCACCTTTCAGACAGCACTCCTATAATTCACCCCTCCACTTT CASSPFRQHSYNSPLHF
. . TRBJ1-4 TRBV11-2 TGTGCCAGCAGCTTCGGCCGACATAGTGAAAAACTGTTTTTT CASSFGRHSEKLFF
. . TRBJ1-1 TRBV9 TGTGCCAGCAGCGAGCAAACAGGGTTGAACACTGAAGCTTTCTTT CASSEQTGLNTEAFF
. . TRBJ1-1 TRBV7-6 TGTGCCAGCAGCTTAAACACCCGGGGAACTGAAGCTTTCTTT CASSLNTRGTEAFF
TRBD2 . TRBJ2-2 TRBV4-1 TGCGCCAGCAGCCAAGGTCCGGCGGGGGGGCCGTTCGGGGAGCTGTTTTTT CASSQGPAGGPFGELFF
TRBD1 . TRBJ1-2 TRBV18 TGTGCCAGCTCGCGGGACAGGGGAGACTATGGCTACACCTTC CASSRDRGDYGYTF
. once TRBJ1-1 TRBV25-1 TGTGCCAGCAGTCGTACGAGGAGCACTGAAGCTTTCTTT CASSRTRSTEAFF
TRBD1 few TRBJ2-1 TRBV20-1 TGCAGTGTAGACAGGGTGTATGAGCAGTTCTTC CSVDRVYEQFF
. . TRBJ2-3 TRBV6-5 TGTGCCAGCAGTTCCCGACAGTTCAGCACAGATACGCAGTATTTT CASSSRQFSTDTQYF
. once TRBJ1-4 TRBV6-1 TGTGCCAGCAGTGAGTGGGTCAGCGCAACTAATGAAAAACTGTTTTTT CASSEWVSATNEKLFF
. . TRBJ2-6 TRBV24-1 TGTGCCACCAGTGATGAGACTGTCAACTCTGGGGCCAACGTCCTGACTTTC CATSDETVNSGANVLTF
. . TRBJ1-1 TRBV7-3 TGTGCCAGCAGGTTCGGGTTGAACACTGAAGCTTTCTTT CASRFGLNTEAFF
. medium-sized TRBJ1-2 TRBV5-5 TGTGCCAGCAGCTTGATGCTCGTCGGGTATGGCTACACCTTC CASSLMLVGYGYTF
. . TRBJ1-5 TRBV6-6 TGTGCCAGCAGTCCACTAAGGGGGCCCCAGCATTTT CASSPLRGPQHF
. few TRBJ1-2 TRBV10-2 TGCGCCAGCAGTGAGGCAGGGAACTATGGCTACACCTTC CASSEAGNYGYTF
TRBD2 . TRBJ2-2 TRBV24-1 TGTGCCACCAGTGATTGGGGGGGGAGCAACACCGGGGAGCTGTTTTTT CATSDWGGSNTGELFF
. . TRBJ1-1 TRBV10-3 TGTGCCATCAGTGGTCCCGGGGGTAGGTCTAACACTGAAGCTTTCTTT CAISGPGGRSNTEAFF
. . TRBJ1-3 TRBV7-9 TGTGCCAGCAGCTTAAATACAGGGACTAGCTCTGGAAACACCATATATTTT CASSLNTGTSSGNTIYF
. . TRBJ1-6 TRBV2 TGTGCCAGCCGGGGGGGATGGGGCAATTCACCCCTCCACTTT CASRGGWGNSPLHF
. . TRBJ2-7 TRBV9 TGTGCCAGCAGCCCGCGGGCTAGCTCCTACGAGCAGTACTTC CASSPRASSYEQYF
. . TRBJ1-2 TRBV18 TGTGCCAGCTCACCATCAAGAGGCCGGGGCTACACCTTC CASSPSRGRGYTF
. . TRBJ1-4 TRBV5-4 TGTGCCAGCAGGGGGCGCGGGGATGAAAAACTGTTTTTT CASRGRGDEKLFF